This TCR beta chain derives from a study of cytomegalovirus exposure and HLA in healthy donors. Across the whole study: An analysis done earlier identified about 100 million unique TCR beta sequences from around 180 million T cells.

The study ran its PCR with 60 Vbeta and 13 Jbeta primers. Assay used: immunoSEQ multiplex PCR; TCRdb lists only in-frame clones, some missing. The sample has fewer than 200,000 clones, 82% seen once. A few counts support this clone. This CDR3 spans 15 amino acids. CDR1 and CDR2 from the germline V gene are MDHEN and SYDVKM. Trimming removed 3 bases from V and 2 bases from J; junction bases left unmatched: 5. This sequence originates from a man in his forties or fifties in good health and CMV-seropositive. Sequencing was performed on PBMCs. V gene TRBV28 combines with J gene TRBJ2-3, with 7 bases matching TRBD1. The CDR3 DNA is TGTGCCAGCAGTTTTCGACAGGGATACACAGATACGCAGTATTTT. Its translation is CASSFRQGYTDTQYF.